This T cell receptor (beta chain) stems from a study of blood T cell repertoires in COVID-19 (dated by TCRdb to between 2020 and 2021). In terms of the full investigation: Collaborator samples came from the United States, Italy and Spain and covered acute and convalescent phases of COVID-19. The material from the prospective study consisted of cDNA or gDNA derived from T cells, B-cell-depleted T cells, or PBMCs. Subjects who had been exposed to COVID-19, were actively infected with it, or had recovered from it provided the deeply sampled blood TCRbeta repertoires that made up the dataset. The repertoires were released in a freely available public database meant as a resource for research on the immune response to SARS-CoV-2. Samples were obtained from the ongoing ImmuneRACE study (first 160 participants) and from 1,254 subjects provided by 6 global collaborators. Sample metadata almost always included a de-identified subject ID, COVID-19 status, age in years and sex. HLA class I and class II types, where available, came from metadata supplied by the sample provider rather than from assay-based typing.

Study-wide findings and limitations: The quantity of clinical and demographic metadata differed by source and by participant and was supplied without curation.

For this clone: The target of this receptor is not known. Base qualities were left out, and no much larger clone turns up one base away.

The collaborating institutions used their own protocols to collect whole blood in K2EDTA tubes. Collaborator samples were shipped for TCRbeta analysis as frozen whole blood, isolated PBMCs, or DNA extracted from either sample type. TCRbeta CDR3 regions were amplified from genomic DNA by means of the immunoSEQ Assay, a bias-controlled multiplex PCR. Processing in the source paper ran as follows. The number of nucleated cells in each sample was estimated by amplification of reference gene primers within the assay. To quantify the absolute abundance of each unique TCRbeta CDR3 rearrangement, sequence reads were collapsed and filtered. Productive Simpson clonality was computed per sample as the square root of Simpson's diversity index over productive rearrangements. TCRdb holds this immuneACCESS table with in-frame rearrangements only. Some clones are missing; in checked studies, unresolved V genes explain under half, and the rest has no known cause. V, J and clone size are those of that table, while D and trimming were read from the DNA. The sample contains roughly 38,000 clones, roughly four fifths of them found a single time. The top ten clones comprise 39% of the sample.

Sequencing was done on a sample of peripheral blood. This sequence originates from a middle-aged man with active or convalescent COVID-19.

The CDR3: CASSPDSGDNEKLFF. The DNA is as follows: TGTGCCAGCTCACCTGACAGCGGGGATAATGAAAAACTGTTTTTT. The chain joins TRBV18 to TRBJ1-4; the D gene is perhaps TRBD1, from 5 matching bases. Cut back by 3 bases and 4 bases, the V and J ends lie 12 bases apart. Counted from cysteine to phenylalanine, this CDR3 has 15 amino acids. The retained sequence is limited to the CDR3, 45 bases, with the frame set at the first base. The germline V gene provides CDR1 KGHSH and CDR2 LQKENI.